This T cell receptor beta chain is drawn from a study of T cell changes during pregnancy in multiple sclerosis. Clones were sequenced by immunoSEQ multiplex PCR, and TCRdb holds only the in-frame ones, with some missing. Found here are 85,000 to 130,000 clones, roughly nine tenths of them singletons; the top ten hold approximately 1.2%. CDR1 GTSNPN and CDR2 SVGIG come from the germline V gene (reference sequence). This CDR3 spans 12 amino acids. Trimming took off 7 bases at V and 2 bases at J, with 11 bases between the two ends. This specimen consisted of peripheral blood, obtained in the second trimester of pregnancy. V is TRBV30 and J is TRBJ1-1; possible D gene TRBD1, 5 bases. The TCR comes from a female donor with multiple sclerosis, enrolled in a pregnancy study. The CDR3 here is CAYRRTNTEAFF. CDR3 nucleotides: TGTGCCTACAGGAGAACTAACACTGAAGCTTTCTTT. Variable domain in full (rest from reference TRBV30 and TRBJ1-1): SQTIHQWPATLVQPVGSPLSLECTVEGTSNPNLYWYRQAAGRGLQLLFYSVGIGQISSEVPQNLSASRPQDRQFILSSKKLLLSDSGFYLCAYRRTNTEAFFGQGTRLTVV.